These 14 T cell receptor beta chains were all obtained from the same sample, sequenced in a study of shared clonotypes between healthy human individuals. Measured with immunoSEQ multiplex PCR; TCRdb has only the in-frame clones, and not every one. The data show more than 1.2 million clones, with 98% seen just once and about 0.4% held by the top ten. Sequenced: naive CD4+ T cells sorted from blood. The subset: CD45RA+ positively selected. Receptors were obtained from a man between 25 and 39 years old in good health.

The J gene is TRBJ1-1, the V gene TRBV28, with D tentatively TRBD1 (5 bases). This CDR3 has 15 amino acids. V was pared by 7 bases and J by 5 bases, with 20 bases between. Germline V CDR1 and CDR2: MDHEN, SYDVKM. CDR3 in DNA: TGTGCCAGCAACCGGCTGGAGGGGTGGTTGACTGAAGCTTTCTTT. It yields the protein CASNRLEGWLTEAFF.

CDR3 residues: CASSLSTSGYEQYF. The CDR3 nucleotides are TGTGCCAGCAGTTTATCCACTAGCGGCTACGAGCAGTACTTC. The chain recombines TRBV27 with TRBJ2-7, with 8 bases lining up with TRBD2. V shed 0 bases, J shed 3 bases, and the junction held 1 base outside the gene matches. The germline V gene has CDR1 MNHEY and CDR2 SMNVEV (reference sequence). The CDR3 loop spans 14 amino acids.

CDR3 sequence reads: CASSGAGSYNEQFF. For the CDR3, the DNA is TGTGCCAGCTCAGGAGCGGGATCCTACAATGAGCAGTTCTTC. The genes are TRBV9 and TRBJ2-1; 7 positions match TRBD2. Trimming took 7 bases from V and 1 from J; bases not matched to a gene: 5. The CDR3 consists of 14 residues. CDR1 is SGDLS and CDR2 is YYNGEE in the germline V gene.

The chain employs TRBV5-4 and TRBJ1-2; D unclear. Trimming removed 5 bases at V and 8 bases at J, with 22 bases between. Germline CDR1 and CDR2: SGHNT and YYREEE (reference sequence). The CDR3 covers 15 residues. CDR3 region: CASRPEGPQVEGYTF. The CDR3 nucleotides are TGTGCCAGCAGGCCCGAGGGTCCCCAGGTCGAGGGCTACACCTTC.

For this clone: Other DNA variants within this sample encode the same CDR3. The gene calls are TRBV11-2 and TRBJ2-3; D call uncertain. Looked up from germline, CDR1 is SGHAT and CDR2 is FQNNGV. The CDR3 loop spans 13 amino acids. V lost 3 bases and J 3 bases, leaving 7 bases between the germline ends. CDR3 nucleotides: TGTGCCAGCAGCTTCCCCGGGACAGATACGCAGTATTTT. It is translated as CASSFPGTDTQYF.

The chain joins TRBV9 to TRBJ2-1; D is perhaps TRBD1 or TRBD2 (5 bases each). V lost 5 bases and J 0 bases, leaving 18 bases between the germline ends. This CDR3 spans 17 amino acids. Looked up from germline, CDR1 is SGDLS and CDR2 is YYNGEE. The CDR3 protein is CASSQEGKRSSYNEQFF. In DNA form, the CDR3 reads TGTGCCAGCAGTCAAGAGGGGAAGCGGAGCTCCTACAATGAGCAGTTCTTC. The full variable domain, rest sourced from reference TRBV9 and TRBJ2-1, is DSGVTQTPKHLITATGQRVTLRCSPRSGDLSVYWYQQSLDQGLQFLIQYYNGEERAKGNILERFSAQQFPDLHSELNLSSLELGDSALYFCASSQEGKRSSYNEQFFGPGTRLTVL.

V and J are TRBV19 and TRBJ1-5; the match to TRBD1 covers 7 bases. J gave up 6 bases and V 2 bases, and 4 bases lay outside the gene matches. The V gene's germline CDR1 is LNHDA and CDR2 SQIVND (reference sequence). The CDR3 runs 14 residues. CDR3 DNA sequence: TGTGCCAGTAGTATAACAGGGGATAGTCAGCCCCAGCATTTT. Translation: CASSITGDSQPQHF.

CDR3: CALGGGRWETQYF. In DNA, the CDR3 is TGTGCCCTCGGCGGGGGGCGATGGGAGACCCAGTACTTC. This rearrangement joins TRBV2 to TRBJ2-5; 8 bases are shared with TRBD2. Germline values: CDR1 SNHLY, CDR2 FYNNEI. The CDR3 totals 13 residues. V was clipped by 11 bases and J by 5 bases; unmatched bases: 10.

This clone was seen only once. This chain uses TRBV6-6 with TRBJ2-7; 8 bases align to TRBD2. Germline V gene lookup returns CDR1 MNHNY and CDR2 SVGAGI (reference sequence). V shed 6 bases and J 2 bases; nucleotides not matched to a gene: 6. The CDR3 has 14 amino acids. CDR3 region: CASRQAGATYEQYF. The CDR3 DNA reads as TGTGCCAGCAGACAAGCGGGAGCTACCTACGAGCAGTACTTC.

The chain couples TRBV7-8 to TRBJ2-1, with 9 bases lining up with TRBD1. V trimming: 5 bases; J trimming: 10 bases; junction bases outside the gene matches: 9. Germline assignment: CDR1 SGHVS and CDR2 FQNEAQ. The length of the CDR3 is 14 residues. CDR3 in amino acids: CASSLHDRGVEQFF. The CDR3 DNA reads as TGTGCCAGCAGCCTCCACGACAGGGGGGTCGAGCAGTTCTTC. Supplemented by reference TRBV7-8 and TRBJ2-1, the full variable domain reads GAGVSQSPRYKVAKRGQDVALRCDPISGHVSLFWYQQALGQGPEFLTYFQNEAQLDKSGLPSDRFFAERPEGSVSTLKIQRTQQEDSAVYLCASSLHDRGVEQFFGPGTRLTVL.

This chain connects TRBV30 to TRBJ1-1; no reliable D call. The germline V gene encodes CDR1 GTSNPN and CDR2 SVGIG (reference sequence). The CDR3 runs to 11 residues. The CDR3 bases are TGTGCTGGGCAGACGGGAACTGAAGCTTTCTTT. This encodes CAGQTGTEAFF. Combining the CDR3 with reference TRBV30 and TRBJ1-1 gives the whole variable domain SQTIHQWPATLVQPVGSPLSLECTVEGTSNPNLYWYRQAAGRGLQLLFYSVGIGQISSEVPQNLSASRPQDRQFILSSKKLLLSDSGFYLCAGQTGTEAFFGQGTRLTVV.

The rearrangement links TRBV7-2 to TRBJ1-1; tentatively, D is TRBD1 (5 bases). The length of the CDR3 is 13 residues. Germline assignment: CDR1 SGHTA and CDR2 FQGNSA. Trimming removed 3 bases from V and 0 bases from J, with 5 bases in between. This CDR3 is CASSLTVNTEAFF. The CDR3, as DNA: TGTGCCAGCAGCTTGACAGTGAACACTGAAGCTTTCTTT. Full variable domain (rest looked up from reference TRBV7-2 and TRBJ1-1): GAGVSQSPSNKVTEKGKDVELRCDPISGHTALYWYRQSLGQGLEFLIYFQGNSAPDKSGLPSDRFSAERTGGSVSTLTIQRTQQEDSAVYLCASSLTVNTEAFFGQGTRLTVV.

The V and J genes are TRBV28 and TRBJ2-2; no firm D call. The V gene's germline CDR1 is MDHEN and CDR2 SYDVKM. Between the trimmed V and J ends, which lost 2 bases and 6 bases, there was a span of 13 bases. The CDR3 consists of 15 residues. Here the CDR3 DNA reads TGTGCCAGCAGTTTAAGCACGCGGCAGGCCGGGGAGCTGTTTTTT. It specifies CASSLSTRQAGELFF.

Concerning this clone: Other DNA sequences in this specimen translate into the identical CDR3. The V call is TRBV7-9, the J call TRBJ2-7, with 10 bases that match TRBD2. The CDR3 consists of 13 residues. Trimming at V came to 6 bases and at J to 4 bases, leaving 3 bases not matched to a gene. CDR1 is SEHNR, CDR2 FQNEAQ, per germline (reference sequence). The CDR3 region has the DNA TGTGCCAGCAGTCTAGCGGGAGTTTACGAGCAGTACTTC. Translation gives CASSLAGVYEQYF.